This TCR beta chain was found in a study of PD-1 blockade in classical Hodgkin lymphoma. The study's findings and limits: Patients starting nivolumab less than 1 year after ASCT had lower diversity and were excluded from later analyses. At baseline, newly diagnosed patients reportedly showed less TCR diversity than healthy donors. With respect to the repertoire differences, their causes, possibly disease activity or prior therapy, remain undefined.

Every one of the patients relapsed after autologous stem cell transplantation (brentuximab vedotin exposure was variable). Reported best responses ranged across complete response, partial response or progressive disease. The repertoire was sequenced with immunoSEQ multiplex PCR; TCRdb's copy has only in-frame clones and lacks some. The sample yields 70,000 to 85,000 clones, about 92% seen once. On this clone itself: Its antigen is not known.

V was trimmed by 2 bases and J by 3 bases, leaving 22 bases between them. Germline V gene sequence: CDR1 KGHSH, CDR2 LQKENI. There are 18 residues in the CDR3. The receptor comes from a human donor with classical Hodgkin lymphoma. This chain connects TRBV18 to TRBJ1-1; D might be TRBD1 (6 bases). Source: peripheral blood mononuclear cells (PBMCs), taken at baseline. CDR3 DNA sequence: TGTGCCAGCTCACCATTCGAAGGGGGGGGTTTTACGGACACTGAAGCTTTCTTT. This translates into CASSPFEGGGFTDTEAFF.